A selection of T cell receptor beta chains follows, all from one sample in a study of blood T cell repertoires in COVID-19. Assay: immunoSEQ multiplex PCR; the TCRdb copy retains only in-frame clones and omits some. The data hold about 220,000 clones, with roughly 85% observed a single time. The specimen was peripheral blood. The receptors come from a woman in her sixties or seventies with COVID-19, enrolled during active disease. Each CDR3 is given with its conserved first and last residue. The order of the fields is J gene, CDR3 length, clone size, V gene, CDR3 protein. The size field is filled for only some rows; it gives once, few, many or a size class.

J: TRBJ1-4; length: 16; size: .; V: TRBV6-6; CDR3: CASSYIGTTTNEKLFF
J: TRBJ1-5; length: 16; size: .; V: TRBV5-8; CDR3: CASSPTPGQGVQPQHF
J: TRBJ1-2; length: 14; size: .; V: TRBV4-1; CDR3: CASSQAQGIKGYTF
J: TRBJ2-2; length: 18; size: once; V: TRBV21-1; CDR3: CASSKPGGSGSNTGELFF
J: TRBJ2-5; length: 14; size: .; V: TRBV19; CDR3: CASSIGGFGETQYF
J: TRBJ2-7; length: 15; size: .; V: TRBV7-2; CDR3: CASSTRGLAGREQYF
J: TRBJ1-2; length: 15; size: few; V: TRBV6-4; CDR3: CASSAMTGGKIGYTF
J: TRBJ1-1; length: 13; size: .; V: TRBV18; CDR3: CASSERQLHEAFF
J: TRBJ2-7; length: 15; size: .; V: TRBV6-2/TRBV6-3; CDR3: CASSYPSKHTYEQYF
J: TRBJ2-3; length: 17; size: .; V: TRBV6-2/TRBV6-3; CDR3: CASSHLAGGQGADTQYF
J: TRBJ1-1; length: 14; size: .; V: TRBV6-2/TRBV6-3; CDR3: CASSRQVVNTEAFF
J: TRBJ2-1; length: 13; size: .; V: TRBV19; CDR3: CASSIDLYNEQFF
J: TRBJ1-3; length: 13; size: .; V: TRBV5-4; CDR3: CASSSDRGNTIYF
J: TRBJ1-1; length: 14; size: .; V: TRBV30; CDR3: CAWTMNQGGTEAFF
J: TRBJ2-1; length: 11; size: .; V: TRBV2; CDR3: CASRGQPEQFF
J: TRBJ2-3; length: 13; size: .; V: TRBV11-3; CDR3: CASSSPAGDTQYF
J: TRBJ2-3; length: 15; size: .; V: TRBV11-3; CDR3: CASSPSSYRTDTQYF
J: TRBJ1-1; length: 12; size: .; V: TRBV7-2; CDR3: CASSSAGFEAFF
J: TRBJ2-3; length: 13; size: .; V: TRBV5-1; CDR3: CASSPTGTDTQYF
J: TRBJ2-7; length: 17; size: .; V: TRBV5-1; CDR3: CASSLALAGGDSYEQYF
J: TRBJ1-4; length: 19; size: .; V: TRBV7-9; CDR3: CASSLVPRTGSKTNEKLFF
J: TRBJ2-7; length: 13; size: .; V: TRBV11-1; CDR3: CASSLGGRYEQYF
J: TRBJ1-2; length: 13; size: .; V: TRBV12-3/TRBV12-4; CDR3: CASKNRERYGYTF
J: TRBJ1-2; length: 14; size: .; V: TRBV19; CDR3: CASSKSRGNYGYTF
J: TRBJ1-2; length: 14; size: .; V: TRBV9; CDR3: CASSLRTGLYGYTF
J: TRBJ2-2; length: 17; size: once; V: TRBV6-4; CDR3: CASSDSLAETGTGELFF
J: TRBJ1-2; length: 14; size: .; V: TRBV6-6; CDR3: CASSYSGQGQGYTF
J: TRBJ2-7; length: 14; size: .; V: TRBV3-1/TRBV3-2; CDR3: CASSRGLAGGEQYF
J: TRBJ2-7; length: 15; size: .; V: TRBV19; CDR3: CASSSTRFLSYEQYF
J: TRBJ1-2; length: 14; size: .; V: TRBV7-3; CDR3: CASSLSPAGDGYTF
J: TRBJ1-1; length: 16; size: .; V: TRBV6-1; CDR3: CASSEASDRAGYGAFF
J: TRBJ1-6; length: 12; size: .; V: TRBV11-3; CDR3: CASSSYNSPLHF
J: TRBJ2-7; length: 15; size: .; V: TRBV5-1; CDR3: CASSLAVGEVYEQYF
J: TRBJ1-2; length: 15; size: .; V: TRBV7-2; CDR3: CASSLHMGGMSGYTF
J: TRBJ2-7; length: 14; size: .; V: TRBV27; CDR3: CASSPYRKLYEQYF
J: TRBJ1-5; length: 18; size: .; V: TRBV19; CDR3: CASTGPGTRPYSNQPQHF
J: TRBJ2-3; length: 17; size: .; V: TRBV27; CDR3: CASSSTSGAPLSDTQYF
J: TRBJ2-7; length: 16; size: .; V: TRBV7-9; CDR3: CASSKFGGTGAYEQYF
J: TRBJ2-3; length: 16; size: .; V: TRBV7-3; CDR3: CASSSAPSGRTDTQYF
J: TRBJ2-7; length: 15; size: .; V: TRBV19; CDR3: CASSGLAENDYEQYF
J: TRBJ1-2; length: 17; size: .; V: TRBV19; CDR3: CASPPPGQGALGYGYTF
J: TRBJ1-3; length: 13; size: .; V: TRBV2; CDR3: CASSYRAGNTIYF
J: TRBJ2-7; length: 13; size: .; V: TRBV9; CDR3: CASSEAGLDEQYF
J: TRBJ1-2; length: 17; size: .; V: TRBV5-1; CDR3: CASSLDRSSLVTRGYTF
J: TRBJ1-5; length: 14; size: .; V: TRBV9; CDR3: CASSPSGQGQPQHF
J: TRBJ2-3; length: 14; size: .; V: TRBV6-4; CDR3: CASSVWGGQDTQYF
J: TRBJ2-3; length: 16; size: .; V: TRBV5-1; CDR3: CASSTFISGGTDTQYF
J: TRBJ1-4; length: 18; size: .; V: TRBV7-3; CDR3: CASSVGLQVRATNEKLFF
J: TRBJ2-7; length: 15; size: few; V: TRBV27; CDR3: CASKSGTSGSREQYF
J: TRBJ1-2; length: 18; size: .; V: TRBV5-6; CDR3: CASSLRDWMGEKDYGYTF
J: TRBJ2-2; length: 14; size: .; V: TRBV7-9; CDR3: CASTGTGVTGELFF
J: TRBJ1-2; length: 13; size: .; V: TRBV2; CDR3: CASRAQGTYGYTF
J: TRBJ2-2; length: 18; size: .; V: TRBV25-1; CDR3: CASSESSGQPTFTGELFF
J: TRBJ1-3; length: 12; size: .; V: TRBV13; CDR3: CASSSDRNTIYF
J: TRBJ2-3; length: 14; size: once; V: TRBV6-5; CDR3: CASSPQVFGDTQYF
J: TRBJ1-2; length: 15; size: .; V: TRBV10-3; CDR3: CAISALGEGSYGYTF
J: TRBJ1-1; length: 13; size: .; V: TRBV28; CDR3: CASSETGSTEAFF
J: TRBJ1-4; length: 15; size: .; V: TRBV19; CDR3: CASSIGPGEGEKLFF
J: TRBJ1-2; length: 13; size: .; V: TRBV4-1; CDR3: CASSQQGTYGYTF
J: TRBJ1-2; length: 14; size: .; V: TRBV6-6; CDR3: CASRALRGSYGYTF